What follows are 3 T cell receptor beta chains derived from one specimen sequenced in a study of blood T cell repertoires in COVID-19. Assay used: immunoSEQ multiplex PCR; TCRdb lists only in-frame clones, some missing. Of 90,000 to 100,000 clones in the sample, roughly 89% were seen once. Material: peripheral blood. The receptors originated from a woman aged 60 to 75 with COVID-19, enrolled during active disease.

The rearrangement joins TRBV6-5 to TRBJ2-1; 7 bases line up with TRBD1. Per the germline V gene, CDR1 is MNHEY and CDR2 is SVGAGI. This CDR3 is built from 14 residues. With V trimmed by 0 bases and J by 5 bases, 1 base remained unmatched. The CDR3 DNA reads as TGTGCCAGCAGTTACTCAAGGGGGCACAATGAGCAGTTCTTC. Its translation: CASSYSRGHNEQFF.

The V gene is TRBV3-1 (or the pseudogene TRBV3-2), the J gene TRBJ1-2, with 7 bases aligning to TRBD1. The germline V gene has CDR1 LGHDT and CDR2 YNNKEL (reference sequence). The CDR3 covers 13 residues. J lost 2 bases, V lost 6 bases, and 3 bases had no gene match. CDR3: CASRLDRNYGYTF. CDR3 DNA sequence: TGTGCCAGCAGATTGGACAGGAACTATGGCTACACCTTC.

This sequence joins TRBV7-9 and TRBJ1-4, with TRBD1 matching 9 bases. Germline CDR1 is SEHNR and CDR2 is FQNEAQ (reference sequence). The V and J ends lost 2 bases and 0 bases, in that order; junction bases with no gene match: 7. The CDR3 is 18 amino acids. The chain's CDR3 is CASSLSGQGYATNEKLFF. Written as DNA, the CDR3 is TGTGCCAGCAGCTTATCCGGACAGGGGTATGCAACTAATGAAAAACTGTTTTTT.